The source of this T cell receptor beta chain is a study of T-cell memory formation after mild COVID-19. Whole-study findings and limits: Mainly CM and EM harbored the contracting CD4+ clones; mainly EMRA harbored the CD8+ ones. Cross-reactive memory appears to have joined, as suggested by some responding clones showing up in pre-infection memory.

The V gene's germline CDR1 is SGDLS and CDR2 YYNGEE. V was cut by 5 bases and J by 3 bases, with 18 bases left in between. The CDR3 is 15 amino acids. One entry per CDR3 protein, called by TCRdb with MiXCR from the 5' RACE reads. The table records about 90,000 distinct CDR3 sequences, 13% of them present only once. About this clonotype: Its specificity is unknown.

Source material: PBMCs or a T cell subset sorted from them (not recorded which). This sequence joins TRBV9 and TRBJ2-7; D gene ambiguous. The TCR comes from an adult woman who had mild COVID-19 (a few samples of this study predate the infection). Cell type and time point are not known. The CDR3 spells CASSIDDSGFYEQYF. DNA for the CDR3: TGTGCCAGCAGTATTGATGACTCGGGCTTCTACGAGCAGTACTTC.